The present TCR beta chain was sequenced within a study of cytomegalovirus exposure and HLA in healthy donors. PCR involved 60 Vbeta and 13 Jbeta primers. Generated by immunoSEQ multiplex PCR, the TCRdb table keeps only in-frame clones and is missing some. The repertoire consists of 150,000 to 250,000 clones, with just over 75% occurring once and the leading ten covering 1.5% to 2%. This CDR3 contains 14 residues. The J segment lost 2 bases and the V segment lost 8 bases, leaving 3 bases of the junction unmatched. Germline CDR1 and CDR2: MNHEY and SMNVEV (reference sequence). The TCR comes from a man aged 25-40 years in good health and CMV-seronegative. Sequenced sample: PBMCs. V usage is TRBV27 and J usage is TRBJ2-7; 13 positions match TRBD2. The CDR3 protein is CASQGLAGPYEQYF. The DNA of the CDR3 is TGTGCCAGCCAGGGACTAGCGGGGCCCTACGAGCAGTACTTC.